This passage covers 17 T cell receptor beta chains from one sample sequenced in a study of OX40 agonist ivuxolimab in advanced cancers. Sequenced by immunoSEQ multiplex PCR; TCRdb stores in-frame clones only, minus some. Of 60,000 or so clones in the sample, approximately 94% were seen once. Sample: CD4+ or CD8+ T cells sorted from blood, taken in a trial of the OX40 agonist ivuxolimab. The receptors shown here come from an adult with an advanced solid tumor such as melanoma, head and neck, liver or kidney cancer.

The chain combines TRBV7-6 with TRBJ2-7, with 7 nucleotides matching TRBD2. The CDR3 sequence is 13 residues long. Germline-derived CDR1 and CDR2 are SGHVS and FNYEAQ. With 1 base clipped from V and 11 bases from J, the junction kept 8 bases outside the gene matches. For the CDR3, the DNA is TGTGCCAGCAGCTTAGGCGGGGGAGGTAAGGAGTACTTC. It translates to CASSLGGGGKEYF.

CDR3 residues: CATRLDRGQVEQYF. DNA of the CDR3: TGTGCCACTCGCTTAGACAGGGGGCAGGTCGAGCAGTACTTC. The V and J genes are TRBV28 and TRBJ2-7, with TRBD1 matching over 10 bases. This CDR3 spans 14 amino acids. V lost 10 bases, J lost 6 bases, and 12 bases stayed unmatched. CDR1 and CDR2 (germline): MDHEN, SYDVKM.

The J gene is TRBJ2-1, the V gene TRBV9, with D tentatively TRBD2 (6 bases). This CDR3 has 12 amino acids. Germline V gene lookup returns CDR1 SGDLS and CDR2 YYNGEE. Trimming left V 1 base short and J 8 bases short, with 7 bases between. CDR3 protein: CASSVWDYEQFF. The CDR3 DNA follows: TGTGCCAGCAGCGTATGGGACTATGAGCAGTTCTTC. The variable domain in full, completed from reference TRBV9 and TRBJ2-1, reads DSGVTQTPKHLITATGQRVTLRCSPRSGDLSVYWYQQSLDQGLQFLIQYYNGEERAKGNILERFSAQQFPDLHSELNLSSLELGDSALYFCASSVWDYEQFFGPGTRLTVL.

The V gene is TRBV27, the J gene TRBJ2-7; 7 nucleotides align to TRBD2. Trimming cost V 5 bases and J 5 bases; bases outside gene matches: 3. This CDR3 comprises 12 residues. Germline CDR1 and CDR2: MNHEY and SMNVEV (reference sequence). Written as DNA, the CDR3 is TGTGCCAGCAGTGGACTAGGTAACGAGCAGTACTTC. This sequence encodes CASSGLGNEQYF.

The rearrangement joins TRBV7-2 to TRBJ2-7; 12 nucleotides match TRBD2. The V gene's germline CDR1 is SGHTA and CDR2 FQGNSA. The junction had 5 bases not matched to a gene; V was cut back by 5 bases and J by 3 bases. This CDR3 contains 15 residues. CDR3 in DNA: TGTGCCAGCAGCCTAAGGACTAGCGGGGTCTACGAGCAGTACTTC. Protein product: CASSLRTSGVYEQYF.

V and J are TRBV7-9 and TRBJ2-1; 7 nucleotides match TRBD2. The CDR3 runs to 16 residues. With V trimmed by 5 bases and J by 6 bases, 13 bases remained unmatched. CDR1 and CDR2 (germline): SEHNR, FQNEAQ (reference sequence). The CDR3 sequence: CASSPPLAEEGNEQFF. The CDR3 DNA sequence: TGTGCCAGCAGCCCGCCTCTAGCGGAGGAGGGCAATGAGCAGTTCTTC. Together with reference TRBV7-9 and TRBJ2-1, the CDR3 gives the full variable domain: DTGVSQNPRHKITKRGQNVTFRCDPISEHNRLYWYRQTLGQGPEFLTYFQNEAQLEKSRLLSDRFSAERPKGSFSTLEIQRTEQGDSAMYLCASSPPLAEEGNEQFFGPGTRLTVL.

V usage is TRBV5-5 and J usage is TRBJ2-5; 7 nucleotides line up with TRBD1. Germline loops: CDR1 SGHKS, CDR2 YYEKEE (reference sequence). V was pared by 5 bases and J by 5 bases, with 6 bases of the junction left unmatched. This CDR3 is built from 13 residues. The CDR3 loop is CASRATGWETQYF. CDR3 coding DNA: TGTGCCAGCAGGGCGACAGGGTGGGAGACCCAGTACTTC.

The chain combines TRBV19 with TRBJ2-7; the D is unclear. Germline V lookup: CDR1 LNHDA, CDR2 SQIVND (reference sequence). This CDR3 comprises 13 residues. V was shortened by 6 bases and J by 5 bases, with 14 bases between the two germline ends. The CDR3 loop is CASSHRTTNEQYF. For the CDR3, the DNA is TGTGCCAGTAGCCACCGAACCACGAACGAGCAGTACTTC.

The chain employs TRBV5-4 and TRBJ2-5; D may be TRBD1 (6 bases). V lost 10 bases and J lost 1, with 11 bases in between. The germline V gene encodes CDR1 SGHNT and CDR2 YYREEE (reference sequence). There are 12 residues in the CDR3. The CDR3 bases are TGTGCCGGGGGACACCCCCAAGAGACCCAGTACTTC. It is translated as CAGGHPQETQYF.

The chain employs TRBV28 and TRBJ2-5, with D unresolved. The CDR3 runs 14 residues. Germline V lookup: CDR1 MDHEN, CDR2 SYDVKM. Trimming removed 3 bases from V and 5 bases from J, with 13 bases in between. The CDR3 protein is CASSLEFTDETQYF. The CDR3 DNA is TGTGCCAGCAGTTTGGAGTTCACAGACGAGACCCAGTACTTC.

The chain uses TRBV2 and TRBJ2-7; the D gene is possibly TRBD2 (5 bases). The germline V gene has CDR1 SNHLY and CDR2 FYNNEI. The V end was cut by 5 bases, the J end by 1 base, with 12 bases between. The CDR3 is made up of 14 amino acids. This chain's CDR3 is CASSSPGKSYEQYF. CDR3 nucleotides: TGTGCCAGCAGTTCGCCCGGGAAGTCCTACGAGCAGTACTTC. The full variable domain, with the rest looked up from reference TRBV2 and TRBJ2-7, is EPEVTQTPSHQVTQMGQEVILRCVPISNHLYFYWYRQILGQKVEFLVSFYNNEISEKSEIFDDQFSVERPDGSNFTLKIRSTKLEDSAMYFCASSSPGKSYEQYFGPGTRLTVT.

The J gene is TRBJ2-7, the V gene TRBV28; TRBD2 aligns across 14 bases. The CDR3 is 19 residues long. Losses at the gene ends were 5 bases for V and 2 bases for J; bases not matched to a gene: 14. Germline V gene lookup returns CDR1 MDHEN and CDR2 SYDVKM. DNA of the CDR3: TGTGCCAGCAGTCTGGGCCCGGGACTAGCGGGAGTTAGGACCTACGAGCAGTACTTC. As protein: CASSLGPGLAGVRTYEQYF.

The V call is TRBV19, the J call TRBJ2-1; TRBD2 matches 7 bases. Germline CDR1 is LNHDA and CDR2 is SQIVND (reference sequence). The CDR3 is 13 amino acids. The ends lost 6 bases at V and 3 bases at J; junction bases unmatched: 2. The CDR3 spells CASSRGGYNEQFF. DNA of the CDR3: TGTGCCAGTAGCCGCGGGGGCTACAATGAGCAGTTCTTC.

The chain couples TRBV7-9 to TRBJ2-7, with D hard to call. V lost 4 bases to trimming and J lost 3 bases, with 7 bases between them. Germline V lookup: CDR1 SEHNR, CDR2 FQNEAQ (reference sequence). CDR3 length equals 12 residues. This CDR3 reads CASSSPYYEQYF. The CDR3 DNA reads TGTGCCAGCAGCTCCCCTTACTACGAGCAGTACTTC.

In DNA, the CDR3 is TGTGCCAGCAGCTTGGATGGGGATACGCAGTATTTT. Protein: CASSLDGDTQYF. The genes are TRBV5-6 and TRBJ2-3; D remains unclear. Trimming cost V 0 bases and J 6 bases, with 5 bases left between them. Germline assignment: CDR1 SGHDT and CDR2 YYEEEE. The CDR3 length is 12 residues.

The CDR3 sequence: CASSQWGLAGEQFF. CDR3 DNA sequence: TGTGCCAGCAGCCAGTGGGGGCTAGCGGGCGAGCAGTTCTTC. The chain couples TRBV9 to TRBJ2-1, with TRBD2 identical over 8 bases. The J segment lost 10 bases and the V segment lost 4 bases, leaving 10 bases of the junction unmatched. This CDR3 spans 14 amino acids. Germline CDR1 is SGDLS and CDR2 is YYNGEE.

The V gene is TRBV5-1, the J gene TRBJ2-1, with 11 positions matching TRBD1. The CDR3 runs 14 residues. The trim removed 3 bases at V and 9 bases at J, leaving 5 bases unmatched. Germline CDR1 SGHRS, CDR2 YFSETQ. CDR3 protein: CASSSGQGVGEQFF. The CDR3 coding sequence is TGCGCCAGCAGCTCGGGACAGGGGGTCGGTGAGCAGTTCTTC.